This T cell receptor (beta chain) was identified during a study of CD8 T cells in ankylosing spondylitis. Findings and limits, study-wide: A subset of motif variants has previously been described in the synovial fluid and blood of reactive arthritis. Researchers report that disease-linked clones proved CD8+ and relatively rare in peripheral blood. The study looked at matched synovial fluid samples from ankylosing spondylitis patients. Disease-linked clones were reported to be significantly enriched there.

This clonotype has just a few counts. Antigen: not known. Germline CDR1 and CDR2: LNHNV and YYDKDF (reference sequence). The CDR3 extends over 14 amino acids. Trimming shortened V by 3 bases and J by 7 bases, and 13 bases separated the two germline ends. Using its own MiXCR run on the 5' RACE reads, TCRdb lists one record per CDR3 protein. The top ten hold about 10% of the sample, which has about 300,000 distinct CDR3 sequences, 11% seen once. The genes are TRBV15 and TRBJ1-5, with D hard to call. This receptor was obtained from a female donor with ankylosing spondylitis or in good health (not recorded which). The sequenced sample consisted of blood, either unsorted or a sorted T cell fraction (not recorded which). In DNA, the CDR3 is TGTGCCACCAGCAGCGGGAGGAGAGGGCAGCCCCAGCATTTT. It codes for CATSSGRRGQPQHF.